Listed below are T cell receptor beta chains from one sample, sequenced in a study of shared clonotypes between healthy human individuals. Profiled with immunoSEQ multiplex PCR; TCRdb holds only in-frame clones, not every one. This table has millions of clones, under 95% appearing once. Sequencing was done on a sample of naive CD8+ T cells from PBMCs. All receptors come from a man in his late teens or twenties in good health. Some clones in this sample may be carry-over from other donors' samples. Both conserved end residues are part of each CDR3. A D gene is named only where the DNA matches it firmly. The size entry is marked missing in some rows and otherwise reads once, few, many or a size class.

CDR3	DNA	D	J	size	V
CASRQGSNTGELFF	TGCGCCAGCAGACAGGGGTCGAACACCGGGGAGCTGTTTTTT	TRBD1	TRBJ2-2	NA	TRBV4-1
CASSIPGQGASEQYF	TGTGCCAGCAGCATTCCGGGACAGGGGGCAAGCGAGCAGTACTTC	TRBD1	TRBJ2-7	NA	TRBV27
CSVPTSDRDLLNYGYTF	TGCAGCGTACCGACCTCGGACAGGGACCTCCTTAACTATGGCTACACCTTC	TRBD1	TRBJ1-2	NA	TRBV29-1
CASSQGTGPGAHGEFF	TGCGCCAGCAGCCAAGGGACGGGACCAGGGGCCCATGGGGAGTTCTTC	NA	TRBJ2-1	NA	TRBV4-3
CASSVEGAAITDTQYF	TGTGCCAGCAGCGTAGAGGGGGCAGCCATCACAGATACGCAGTATTTT	TRBD1	TRBJ2-3	NA	TRBV9
CASSPLLAVSTDTQYF	TGTGCCAGCAGTCCCCTACTAGCGGTCAGCACAGATACGCAGTATTTT	TRBD2	TRBJ2-3	NA	TRBV28
CASSPGVTSTDTQYF	TGTGCCAGCTCACCAGGGGTAACTAGCACAGATACGCAGTATTTT	NA	TRBJ2-3	NA	TRBV18
CASSQVVGTNYGYTF	TGCGCCAGCAGCCAAGTGGTTGGGACCAACTATGGCTACACCTTC	NA	TRBJ1-2	NA	TRBV4-3
CASSLSWGNGSPQHF	TGTGCCAGCAGTTTATCGTGGGGGAATGGTTCGCCCCAGCATTTT	NA	TRBJ1-5	NA	TRBV28
CASIGGYEQYF	TGTGCCAGCATAGGTGGGTACGAGCAGTACTTC	NA	TRBJ2-7	NA	TRBV2
CASSQHGTTPPYNEQFF	TGCGCCAGCAGCCAACACGGGACTACCCCCCCCTACAATGAGCAGTTCTTC	TRBD2	TRBJ2-1	NA	TRBV4-3
CASSQGRGVVYPSVVTNYGYTF	TGCGCCAGCAGCCAAGGGAGGGGGGTGGTCTATCCATCAGTCGTCACTAACTATGGCTACACCTTC	NA	TRBJ1-2	NA	TRBV4-1
CASSLAGGIYNEQFF	TGTGCCAGCAGTCTAGCGGGAGGTATTTACAATGAGCAGTTCTTC	TRBD2	TRBJ2-1	NA	TRBV27
CASSPPGRSYEQYF	TGTGCCAGCAGCCCGCCCGGGCGCTCCTACGAGCAGTACTTC	NA	TRBJ2-7	NA	TRBV13
CASSSPKKGGTNEKLFF	TGTGCCAGCAGTTCCCCCAAAAAGGGGGGAACTAATGAAAAACTGTTTTTT	NA	TRBJ1-4	once	TRBV27
CAASPGNEQYF	TGTGCCGCGTCCCCTGGGAACGAGCAGTACTTC	NA	TRBJ2-7	NA	TRBV25-1
CASSPETANYGYTF	TGTGCCAGCTCACCTGAGACAGCTAACTATGGCTACACCTTC	NA	TRBJ1-2	once	TRBV18
CASSLPGGGKNEQFF	TGTGCCAGTAGCCTCCCCGGTGGGGGAAAGAATGAGCAGTTCTTC	NA	TRBJ2-1	NA	TRBV19
CSAWLERYQETQYF	TGCAGCGCGTGGCTCGAACGGTACCAAGAGACCCAGTACTTC	NA	TRBJ2-5	NA	TRBV29-1
CASSLGSLQGGPGTQYF	TGCGCCAGCAGCTTAGGATCCTTACAGGGAGGACCAGGTACGCAGTATTTT	NA	TRBJ2-3	NA	TRBV5-1
CASSLVWELVYNEQFF	TGTGCCAGCAGCTTAGTTTGGGAACTAGTCTACAATGAGCAGTTCTTC	NA	TRBJ2-1	NA	TRBV7-9
CASSLVRDRGREQYF	TGCGCCAGCAGCTTAGTGAGGGACAGGGGTCGGGAGCAGTACTTC	TRBD1	TRBJ2-7	NA	TRBV5-1
CASRHPRTGEKLFF	TGTGCCAGCAGACACCCGCGGACAGGAGAAAAACTGTTTTTT	TRBD1	TRBJ1-4	once	TRBV28
CASSLSGNYEQYF	TGTGCCAGCAGCTTATCAGGGAACTACGAGCAGTACTTC	NA	TRBJ2-7	NA	TRBV11-2
CATSRGGQTYEQYF	TGTGCCACCAGCAGAGGAGGACAGACCTACGAGCAGTACTTC	NA	TRBJ2-7	NA	TRBV15
CASSSKGLNTYEQYF	TGTGCCAGCAGCTCCAAAGGCCTCAATACCTACGAGCAGTACTTC	NA	TRBJ2-7	NA	TRBV7-9
CASSDNQGNTEAFF	TGCGCCAGCAGTGACAACCAGGGGAACACTGAAGCTTTCTTT	NA	TRBJ1-1	few	TRBV5-1
CASTLSPTVLILNTEAFF	TGTGCCAGCACCTTATCCCCGACAGTCCTGATACTGAACACTGAAGCTTTCTTT	NA	TRBJ1-1	NA	TRBV28
CASSVTGNTGELFF	TGTGCCAGCAGCGTAACGGGAAACACCGGGGAGCTGTTTTTT	NA	TRBJ2-2	NA	TRBV9
CASSEKFAETQYF	TGTGCCAGCAGTGAAAAGTTCGCGGAGACCCAGTACTTC	NA	TRBJ2-5	NA	TRBV2
CASKGQKNTEAFF	TGTGCCAGCAAAGGGCAGAAAAACACTGAAGCTTTCTTT	NA	TRBJ1-1	NA	TRBV6-1
CSVIGVAGGGSAYEQYF	TGCAGCGTTATCGGGGTAGCGGGAGGAGGTAGCGCCTACGAGCAGTACTTC	TRBD2	TRBJ2-7	once	TRBV29-1
CASSSPTGTVSYEQYF	TGTGCCAGCAGCTCCCCTACCGGGACGGTATCCTACGAGCAGTACTTC	NA	TRBJ2-7	NA	TRBV7-9
CASKARGLNEQFF	TGTGCCAGCAAGGCCAGGGGGCTTAATGAGCAGTTCTTC	TRBD1	TRBJ2-1	NA	TRBV6-5
CASSSRTSGQGEQFF	TGTGCCAGCAGCTCCCGGACTAGCGGGCAGGGTGAGCAGTTCTTC	TRBD2	TRBJ2-1	NA	TRBV7-3